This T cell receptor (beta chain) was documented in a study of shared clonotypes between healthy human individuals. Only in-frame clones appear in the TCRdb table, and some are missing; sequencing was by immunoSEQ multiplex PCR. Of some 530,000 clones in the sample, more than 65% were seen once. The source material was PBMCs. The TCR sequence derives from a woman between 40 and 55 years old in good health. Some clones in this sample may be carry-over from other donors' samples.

For the CDR3, the DNA is TGTGCCAGCAGTGCTGTCAGGGTAGAGCCCCAGCATTTT. Amino acid sequence: CASSAVRVEPQHF. This chain connects TRBV6-1 to TRBJ1-5, with D possibly being TRBD1 (5 bases). The germline gives CDR1 MNHNS, CDR2 SASEGT. V lost 4 bases and J lost 8, with 12 bases in between. The CDR3 has 13 residues.